The clone carrying this T cell receptor beta chain occurred many times. This sample was included in a study of T-cell memory formation after mild COVID-19. TCRdb reanalysed the 5' RACE reads using MiXCR and keeps one entry per CDR3 protein. The profile shows under 550,000 distinct CDR3 sequences, 15% to 20% of them singletons. This CDR3 is 15 amino acids long. The germline V and J ends were trimmed by 3 bases and 4 bases, with 16 bases remaining between them. Germline CDR1 reads SGHTA; CDR2 reads FQGNSA. Sequenced input: PBMCs or a T cell subset sorted from them (not recorded which). The source is an adult woman who had mild COVID-19 (a few samples of this study predate the infection). Cell type and time point are not known. The genes are TRBV7-2 and TRBJ2-7; D gene ambiguous. This CDR3 is CASSFANSGPYEQYF. The CDR3 DNA reads TGTGCCAGCAGCTTCGCTAATTCAGGACCTTACGAGCAGTACTTC.